This T cell receptor beta chain was captured in a study of T cell responses to AZD1222 COVID-19 vaccine. Sequencing used immunoSEQ multiplex PCR; TCRdb keeps in-frame clones, though not all of them. This table has 90,000 to 150,000 clones, about 90% appearing once. On this clone itself: Its antigen is unknown.

Germline V CDR1 and CDR2: SGHTA, FQGNSA. The length of the CDR3 is 15 residues. The V and J ends lost 3 bases and 0 bases respectively, with 10 bases between them. Investigators merged groups given second doses at roughly 4 or roughly 12 weeks. General study results and limits: Receipt of two AZD1222 doses was followed by a rise in Spike-specific TCR breadth and depth. Spike was spanned by vaccine-associated CD4 TCRs, with dominance at 160-218 and 743-854.

This material consisted of peripheral blood, taken 28 days after the second AZD1222 dose. This receptor was taken from an adult who received the AZD1222 COVID-19 vaccine. This chain connects TRBV7-2 to TRBJ2-3; tentatively, D is TRBD1 (6 bases). In DNA, the CDR3 is TGTGCCAGCAGCTTGCAACAGGGTAGCACAGATACGCAGTATTTT. It yields the protein CASSLQQGSTDTQYF.